This T cell receptor (beta chain) is from a study of cytomegalovirus exposure and HLA in healthy donors. Study-level findings and limits: The tendency of first-cohort TCR clusters to co-occur in the 120 or so validation repertoires was identified by a subsequent analysis.

The assay was immunoSEQ multiplex PCR, and TCRdb's table has in-frame clones only and misses some. The sample includes about 120,000 clones, approximately 87% of them seen just once. Regarding this clone: Its target is not known.

The receptor's source is a woman under 40 in good health and CMV-seropositive. What was sequenced was PBMCs.

CDR3 region: CASSPGQDNQPQHF. CDR3 in DNA: TGTGCCAGCAGCCCGGGACAGGACAATCAGCCCCAGCATTTT. The J gene is TRBJ1-5, the V gene TRBV16, with 8 bases lining up with TRBD1. The germline gives CDR1 KGHSY, CDR2 FQNENV. Losses at the gene ends were 4 bases for V and 3 bases for J; bases not matched to a gene: 2. The CDR3 covers 14 residues.